These 5 T cell receptor beta chains were sequenced from one sample in a study of blood T cell repertoires in COVID-19. This table comes from immunoSEQ multiplex PCR, and its TCRdb copy is limited to in-frame clones, with some not included. Of approximately 120,000 clones listed, about 80% are singletons. The sequencing sample was made of peripheral blood. These receptors originate from a human donor in a cohort sampled during active COVID-19.

The V call is TRBV5-5, the J call TRBJ2-5, with a tentative D call TRBD1 (6 bases). Germline V gene data show CDR1 as SGHKS and CDR2 as YYEKEE (reference sequence). The CDR3 contains 16 residues. Trimming cost V 1 base and J 1 base, with 14 bases left between them. DNA for the CDR3: TGTGCCAGCAGCTTGTACAGGGCGAACATCCAAGAGACCCAGTACTTC. This translates into CASSLYRANIQETQYF.

The chain employs TRBV19 and TRBJ2-5, with a tentative D call TRBD2 (5 bases). Trimming took 6 bases from V and 2 from J, leaving 10 bases between them. The CDR3 runs to 13 residues. The germline V gene encodes CDR1 LNHDA and CDR2 SQIVND (reference sequence). The CDR3 DNA is TGTGCCAGTAGCGAGGGTTGGCAAGAGACCCAGTACTTC. This gives the protein CASSEGWQETQYF.

This chain connects TRBV28 to TRBJ2-7; the D gene is possibly TRBD1 (5 bases). The CDR3 consists of 13 residues. Germline-derived CDR1 and CDR2 are MDHEN and SYDVKM. Trimming pared 8 bases from V and 5 bases from J, leaving 16 bases between. For the CDR3, the DNA is TGTGCCAGCCGACAGCCGTCGGGTGACGAGCAGTACTTC. Protein sequence: CASRQPSGDEQYF.

The sample holds a few counts of this clone. This chain uses TRBV28 with TRBJ2-7, with TRBD1 matching over 7 bases. Germline values: CDR1 MDHEN, CDR2 SYDVKM. The J segment lost 3 bases and the V segment lost 5 bases, leaving 10 bases of the junction unmatched. The CDR3 consists of 15 residues. CDR3 region: CASSSSGDSLYEQYF. In DNA, the CDR3 is TGTGCCAGCAGTAGCTCAGGGGACAGCCTCTACGAGCAGTACTTC. The full variable domain, its missing parts supplied by reference TRBV28 and TRBJ2-7, is DVKVTQSSRYLVKRTGEKVFLECVQDMDHENMFWYRQDPGLGLRLIYFSYDVKMKEKGDIPEGYSVSREKKERFSLILESASTNQTSMYLCASSSSGDSLYEQYFGPGTRLTVT.

The chain is built from TRBV4-1 and TRBJ2-7; 10 positions agree with TRBD2. With 0 bases clipped from V and 5 bases from J, the junction kept 7 bases outside the gene matches. CDR3 length: 16 amino acids. Germline V gives CDR1 MGHRA, CDR2 YSYEKL. The DNA for the CDR3 is TGCGCCAGCAGCCAAGATCGCCTAGCGGGGGCCAACGAGCAGTACTTC. Its translation: CASSQDRLAGANEQYF.